The 11 T cell receptor beta chains listed next were all sequenced from one sample in a study of a mutant IDH1 vaccine in newly diagnosed glioma. What these receptors recognize is not known. Clones were sequenced by immunoSEQ multiplex PCR, and TCRdb holds only the in-frame ones, with some missing. Of about 48,000 clones listed, around 78% were seen once; the top ten hold approximately 12%. Time point reported: week 35, safety follow-up. Every vaccine dose comprised 300 ug of mutant IDH1 20-mer peptide plus topical imiquimod. Specimen: PBMCs, collected from a glioma patient whose treatment included an IDH1 peptide vaccine. These receptors came from a man in his forties with glioma.

This clone was recorded a few times. The V gene is TRBV10-3, the J gene TRBJ1-1; tentatively, D is TRBD1 (6 bases). CDR1 is ENHRY, CDR2 SYGVKD, per germline. There are 12 residues in the CDR3. V shed 5 bases and J shed 4 bases, with 8 bases lying between them. Written as DNA, the CDR3 is TGTGCCATCAGTCGAGGGGGCACTGAAGCTTTCTTT. Its protein product is CAISRGGTEAFF.

This chain uses TRBV14 with TRBJ1-6; D is perhaps TRBD1 (5 bases). There are 14 residues in the CDR3. Trimming took 3 bases from V and 14 from J, leaving 17 bases between them. In germline, CDR1 is SGHDN, CDR2 FVKESK. The CDR3 sequence is CASSQGTGVGALHF. CDR3 sequence (DNA): TGTGCCAGCAGCCAGGGAACAGGAGTCGGGGCCCTCCACTTT.

This clone was seen only a few times. The genes are TRBV5-1 and TRBJ2-3; D call uncertain. This CDR3 comprises 15 residues. CDR1 SGHRS and CDR2 YFSETQ come from the germline V gene. The V and J ends lost 4 bases and 3 bases respectively, with 15 bases between them. The CDR3 here is CASSSTSRATDTQYF. The CDR3 bases are TGCGCCAGCAGCAGTACGTCCCGCGCTACAGATACGCAGTATTTT.

CDR3 bases: TGTGCCAGCAGACGCCCGGGACTTCGGGAGACCCAGTACTTC. Translated: CASRRPGLRETQYF. The chain couples TRBV6-5 to TRBJ2-5; the D gene is possibly TRBD2 (6 bases). CDR3 length: 14 residues. CDR1 is MNHEY, CDR2 SVGAGI, per germline. The germline V and J ends were trimmed by 6 bases and 5 bases, with 16 bases remaining between them.

V gene TRBV19 combines with J gene TRBJ1-5, with D possibly matching TRBD1 (6 bases). The CDR3 totals 14 residues. The germline V gene has CDR1 LNHDA and CDR2 SQIVND (reference sequence). V dropped 0 bases and J dropped 8 bases, with 11 bases sitting between them. The CDR3 loop reads CASSIEPGTKPQHF. The CDR3 bases are TGTGCCAGTAGTATAGAACCAGGGACAAAGCCCCAGCATTTT.

The J gene is TRBJ1-1, the V gene TRBV29-1; unclear D gene. This CDR3 comprises 13 residues. CDR1 is SQVTM and CDR2 is ANQGSEA in the germline V gene. V lost 5 bases and J lost 0, with 10 bases in between. CDR3 sequence reads: CSVSMEMNTEAFF. The CDR3 DNA sequence: TGCAGCGTTTCGATGGAGATGAACACTGAAGCTTTCTTT.

The rearrangement uses TRBV12-5 and TRBJ2-1; 14 nucleotides line up with TRBD2. CDR1 and CDR2 (germline): LGHNT, FRNRAP. J gave up 2 bases and V 6 bases, and 12 bases lay outside the gene matches. CDR3 size: 19 residues. The CDR3 spells CASGAGGTSGSRPYNEQFF. CDR3 sequence (DNA): TGTGCTAGTGGCGCCGGGGGGACTAGCGGGAGTAGGCCCTACAATGAGCAGTTCTTC.

This chain uses TRBV10-3 with TRBJ1-1; D unclear. The germline V gene has CDR1 ENHRY and CDR2 SYGVKD. The CDR3 contains 12 residues. With 4 bases removed from V and 3 bases from J, the gap between germline ends came to 6 bases. CDR3 protein: CAISATDTEAFF. CDR3 coding DNA: TGTGCCATCAGTGCCACAGACACTGAAGCTTTCTTT.

The chain employs TRBV14 and TRBJ2-1, with D maybe TRBD2 (7 bases). Germline V gives CDR1 SGHDN, CDR2 FVKESK. Trimming removed 3 bases at V and 10 bases at J, with 10 bases between. The CDR3 spans 12 residues. As DNA, the CDR3 is TGTGCCAGCAGCCACTGGGGGGGCGAGCAGTTCTTC. It codes for CASSHWGGEQFF.

As DNA, the CDR3 is TGCGCCAGCAGCTTAAGCATCCTAGGGTATGGCTACACCTTC. Translating it yields CASSLSILGYGYTF. This rearrangement joins TRBV5-1 to TRBJ1-2; no firm D call. This CDR3 has 14 residues. The V end lost 2 bases, the J end lost 5 bases, and 13 bases lay between the germline ends. Germline CDR1 and CDR2: SGHRS and YFSETQ.

The chain combines TRBV6-4 with TRBJ2-2; perhaps D is TRBD1 or TRBD2 (5 bases each). Germline CDR1 reads MRHNA; CDR2 reads SNTAGT. V lost 6 bases and J lost 4, with 12 bases in between. CDR3 length equals 14 residues. CDR3 sequence (DNA): TGTGCCAGCAGCGCTGAGGGGACCACCGGGGAGCTGTTTTTT. Amino acids: CASSAEGTTGELFF.